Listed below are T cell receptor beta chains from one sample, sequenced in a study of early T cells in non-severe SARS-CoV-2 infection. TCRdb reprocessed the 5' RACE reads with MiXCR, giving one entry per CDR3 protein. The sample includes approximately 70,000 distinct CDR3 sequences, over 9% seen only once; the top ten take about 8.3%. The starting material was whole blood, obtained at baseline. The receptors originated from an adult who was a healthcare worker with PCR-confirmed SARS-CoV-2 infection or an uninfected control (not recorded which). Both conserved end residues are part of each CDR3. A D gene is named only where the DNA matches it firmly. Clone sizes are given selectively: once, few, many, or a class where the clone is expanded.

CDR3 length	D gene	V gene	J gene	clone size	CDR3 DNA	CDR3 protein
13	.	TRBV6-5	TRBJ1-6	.	TGTGCCAGCAAGAGGGAAAGTAATTCACCCCTCCACTTT	CASKRESNSPLHF
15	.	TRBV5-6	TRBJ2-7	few	TGTGCCAGCAGCTCGACCCACAGGGATCCCTACGAGCAGTACTTC	CASSSTHRDPYEQYF
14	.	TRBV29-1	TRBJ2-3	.	TGCAGCGTTGGAAATGGGGACAGCACAGATACGCAGTATTTT	CSVGNGDSTDTQYF
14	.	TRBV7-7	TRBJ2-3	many	TGTGCCAGCAGCTCGAGCTCCGGGGCGGATACGCAGTATTTT	CASSSSSGADTQYF
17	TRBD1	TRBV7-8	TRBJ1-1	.	TGTGCCAGCAGCTTAGCAAAGGACAGGGTGGCGAACACTGAAGCTTTCTTT	CASSLAKDRVANTEAFF
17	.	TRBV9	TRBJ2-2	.	TGTGCCAGCAGCGCCCAGGGGGGGGGCGCAGGCACCGGGGAGCTGTTTTTT	CASSAQGGGAGTGELFF
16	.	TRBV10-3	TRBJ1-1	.	TGTGCCATCAGTGAGTCTCGGTGGGGCCCGAACACTGAAGCTTTCTTT	CAISESRWGPNTEAFF
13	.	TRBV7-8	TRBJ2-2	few	TGTGCCAGCAAACCTAGGTTCCCCGGGGAGCTGTTTTTT	CASKPRFPGELFF
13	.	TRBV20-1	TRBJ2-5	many	TGCAGTGCCCAAGGAGGGGGGCAAGAGACCCAGTACTTC	CSAQGGGQETQYF
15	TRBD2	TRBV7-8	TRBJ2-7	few	TGTGCCAGCAGCTTAGGGGGGAGGGTCCCCTACGAGCAGTACTTC	CASSLGGRVPYEQYF
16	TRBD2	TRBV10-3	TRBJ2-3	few	TGTGCCATCAGTGAAGCTACGCGGGGGGCCACAGATACGCAGTATTTT	CAISEATRGATDTQYF
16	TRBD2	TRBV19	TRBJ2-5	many	TGTGCCAGTAGTATTGGACTAGCGGGGACCCGAGAGACCCAGTACTTC	CASSIGLAGTRETQYF
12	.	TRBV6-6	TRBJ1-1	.	TGTGCCAGCAGTCAAGGGGGAGCTGAAGCTTTCTTT	CASSQGGAEAFF
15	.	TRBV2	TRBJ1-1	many	TGTGCCAGCAGTGAAGCGCTTGGGGGGAACACTGAAGCTTTCTTT	CASSEALGGNTEAFF
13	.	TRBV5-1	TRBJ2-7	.	TGCGCCAGCACAGGGTCTAGCGTCGGCGAGCAGTACTTC	CASTGSSVGEQYF
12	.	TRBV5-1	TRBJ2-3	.	TGCGCCAGCAGCTCGTACACAGATACGCAGTATTTT	CASSSYTDTQYF
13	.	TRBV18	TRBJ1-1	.	TGTGCCAGCCGAATAGGGGAGAACACTGAAGCTTTCTTT	CASRIGENTEAFF
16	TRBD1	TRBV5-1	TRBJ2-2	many	TGCGCCAGCAGCATATCCGGGACAGCGAACACCGGGGAGCTGTTTTTT	CASSISGTANTGELFF
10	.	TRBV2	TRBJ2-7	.	TGTGCCAGCAGACTCTACGAGCAGTACTTC	CASRLYEQYF
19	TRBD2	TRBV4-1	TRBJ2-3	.	TGCGCCAGCAGCCGTCGTGCGGGACTAGCGGGGGAAAGCACAGATACGCAGTATTTT	CASSRRAGLAGESTDTQYF
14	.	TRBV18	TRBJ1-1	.	TGTGCCAGCTCACCGGGGGGCTGGAACACTGAAGCTTTCTTT	CASSPGGWNTEAFF
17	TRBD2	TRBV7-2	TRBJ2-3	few	TGTGCCAGCAGCTCCGGACTAGCTTCCTTCCGAACAGATACGCAGTATTTT	CASSSGLASFRTDTQYF
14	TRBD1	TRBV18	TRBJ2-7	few	TGTGCCAGCTCACCTGAGACAGGGACGGGCGAGCAGTACTTC	CASSPETGTGEQYF
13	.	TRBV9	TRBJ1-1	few	TGTGCCAGCGGGCAGGGACAGAACACTGAAGCTTTCTTT	CASGQGQNTEAFF
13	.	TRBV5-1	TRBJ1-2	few	TGCGCCAGCAGCACCCCAGGGGTAGATGGCTACACCTTC	CASSTPGVDGYTF
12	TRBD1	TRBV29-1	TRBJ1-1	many	TGCAGCGTGGAACAGGGGAGGACTGAAGCTTTCTTT	CSVEQGRTEAFF
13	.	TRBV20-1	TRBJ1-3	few	TGCAGTGCTAGCACCGACTCTGGAAACACCATATATTTT	CSASTDSGNTIYF
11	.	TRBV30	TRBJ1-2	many	TGTGCCTCTTTTGGGTACTATGGCTACACCTTC	CASFGYYGYTF
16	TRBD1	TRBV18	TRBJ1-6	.	TGTGCCAGCTCACCACTTTCTCAGGGGGTGAATTCACCCCTCCACTTT	CASSPLSQGVNSPLHF
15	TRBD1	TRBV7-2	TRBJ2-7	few	TGTGCCAGCAGCGACGGAGGACAGGCGATATACGAGCAGTACTTC	CASSDGGQAIYEQYF
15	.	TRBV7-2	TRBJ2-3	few	TGTGCCAGCAGCTTAGGACGGGGGATTGCAGATACGCAGTATTTT	CASSLGRGIADTQYF
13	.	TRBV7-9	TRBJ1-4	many	TGTGCCAGCAGCTTAGAAGGGTATGAAAAACTGTTTTTT	CASSLEGYEKLFF
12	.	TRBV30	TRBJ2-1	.	TGTGCCTGCGCCGACCGCGGCGATGAGCAGTTCTTC	CACADRGDEQFF
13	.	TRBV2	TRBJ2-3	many	TGTGCCAGCAGGGAGGCCGGCACAGATACGCAGTATTTT	CASREAGTDTQYF
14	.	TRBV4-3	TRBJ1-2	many	TGCGCCAGCAGCCCAAATTTAGGCAACTATGGCTACACCTTC	CASSPNLGNYGYTF
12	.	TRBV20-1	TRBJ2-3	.	TGCAGTGCTAGGAGACCCGCAGATACGCAGTATTTT	CSARRPADTQYF
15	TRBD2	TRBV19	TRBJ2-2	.	TGTGCCAGTAGTCCGCGGACTAGCCCCACCGGGGAGCTGTTTTTT	CASSPRTSPTGELFF
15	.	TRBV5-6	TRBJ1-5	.	TGTGCCAGCAGCTTCGGTGCGGGGTTCAATCAGCCCCAGCATTTT	CASSFGAGFNQPQHF
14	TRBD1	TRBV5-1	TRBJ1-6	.	TGCGCCAGCAGCGGGACAGCTGATAATTCACCCCTCCACTTT	CASSGTADNSPLHF
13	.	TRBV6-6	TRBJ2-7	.	TGTGCCAGCAGTTACTTAACTAGTTACGAGCAGTACTTC	CASSYLTSYEQYF
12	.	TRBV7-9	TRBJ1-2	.	TGTGCCAGCAGCTTAGTGGGACCGAGCTACACCTTC	CASSLVGPSYTF
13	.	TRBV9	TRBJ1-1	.	TGTGCCAGCAGCGGCAGGGTCGTGGCTGAAGCTTTCTTT	CASSGRVVAEAFF
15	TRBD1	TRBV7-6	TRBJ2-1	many	TGTGCCAGCAGCTTTGCCAGGGGGCTCGGCAATGAGCAGTTCTTC	CASSFARGLGNEQFF
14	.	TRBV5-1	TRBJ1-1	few	TGCGCCAGCAGCGTGGAGGCGATGAACACTGAAGCTTTCTTT	CASSVEAMNTEAFF
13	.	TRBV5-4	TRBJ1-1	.	TGTGCCAGCAGCTTTAGGGGGGGAACTGAAGCTTTCTTT	CASSFRGGTEAFF